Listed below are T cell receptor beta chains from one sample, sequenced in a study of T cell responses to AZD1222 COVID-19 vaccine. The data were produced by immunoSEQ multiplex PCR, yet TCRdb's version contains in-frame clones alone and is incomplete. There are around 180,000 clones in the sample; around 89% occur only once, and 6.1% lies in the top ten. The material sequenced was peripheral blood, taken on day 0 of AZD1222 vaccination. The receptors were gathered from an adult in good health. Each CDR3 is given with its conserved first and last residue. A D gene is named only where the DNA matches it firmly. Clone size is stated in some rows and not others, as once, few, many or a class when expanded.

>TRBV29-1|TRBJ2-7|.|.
TGCAGCGTTGAAAAGACAGGTAGTTACGAGCAGTACTTC
CSVEKTGSYEQYF
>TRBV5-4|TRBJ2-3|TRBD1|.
TGTGCCAGCAGCCCGTATACCGGGACAGGGAGCACAGATACGCAGTATTTT
CASSPYTGTGSTDTQYF
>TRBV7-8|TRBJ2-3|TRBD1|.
TGTGCCAGCAGCTTAATGACAGGGGGCACAGATACGCAGTATTTT
CASSLMTGGTDTQYF
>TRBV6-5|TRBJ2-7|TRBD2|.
TGTGCCAGCAGTTACTCGACTAGCGGAGCCTACGAGCAGTACTTC
CASSYSTSGAYEQYF
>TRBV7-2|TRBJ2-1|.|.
TGTGCCAGCAGCTCTACATTTTATGAGCAGTTCTTC
CASSSTFYEQFF
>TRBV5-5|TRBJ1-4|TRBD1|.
TGTGCCAGCAGCACTAGCATACAGGGGGCGCACGAAAAACTGTTTTTT
CASSTSIQGAHEKLFF
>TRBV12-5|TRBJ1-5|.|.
TGTGCTAGTGGTTTGGAGGGAAATCAGCCCCAGCATTTT
CASGLEGNQPQHF
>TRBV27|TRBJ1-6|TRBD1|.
TGTGCCAGCAGTTTATGGTCGGGACAGCCAGTTTATAATTCACCCCTCCACTTT
CASSLWSGQPVYNSPLHF
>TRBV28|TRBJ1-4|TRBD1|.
TGTGCCAGCAGTGGGGGACAGGTGCTTGAAAAACTGTTTTTT
CASSGGQVLEKLFF
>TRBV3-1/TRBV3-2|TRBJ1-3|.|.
TGTGCCAGCAGCCAAGTTATCGGCGATCGAGGGGGAAACACCATATATTTT
CASSQVIGDRGGNTIYF
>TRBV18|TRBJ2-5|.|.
TGTGCCAGCTCACCCGGCAGACAGCAAGAGACCCAGTACTTC
CASSPGRQQETQYF
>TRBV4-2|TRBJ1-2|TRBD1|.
TGTGCCAGCAGCCCCCGGACAGGCCTGAACTATGGCTACACCTTC
CASSPRTGLNYGYTF
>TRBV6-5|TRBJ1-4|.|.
TGTGCCAGCAGGAGGGATGAAAAACTGTTTTTT
CASRRDEKLFF
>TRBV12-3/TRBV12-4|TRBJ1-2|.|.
TGTGCCAGCAGTGGTGCCTATGGCTACACCTTC
CASSGAYGYTF
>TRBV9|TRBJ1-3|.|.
TGTGCCAGCAGCCCGACAGGAGTGAACACCATATATTTT
CASSPTGVNTIYF
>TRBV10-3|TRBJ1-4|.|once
TGTGCCATCAGTGAGATGGAATCAGGGGCAACTAATGAAAAACTGTTTTTT
CAISEMESGATNEKLFF
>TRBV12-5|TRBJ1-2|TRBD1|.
TGTGCTAGTGGTTTGGTACGGGACAGGGGGAGATTTAACTATGGCTACACCTTC
CASGLVRDRGRFNYGYTF
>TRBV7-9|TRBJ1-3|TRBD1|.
TGTGCCAGCAGCTATAGTATGAGGGGGCAACCTGGAAACACCATATATTTT
CASSYSMRGQPGNTIYF
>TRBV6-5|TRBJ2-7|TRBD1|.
TGTGCCAGCAAGTCCGGGACAGGGAACTCCTACGAGCAGTACTTC
CASKSGTGNSYEQYF
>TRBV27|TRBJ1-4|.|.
TGTGCCAGTCGCCCCTTAGACAGCCCTAATGAAAAACTGTTTTTT
CASRPLDSPNEKLFF
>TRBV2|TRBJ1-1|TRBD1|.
TGTGCCAGCAGCTCCGGGACAGGGGGATTGAACACTGAAGCTTTCTTT
CASSSGTGGLNTEAFF
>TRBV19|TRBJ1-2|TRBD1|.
TGTGCCAGCGGTGCCCCAGGGGGCGGCTATGGCTACACCTTC
CASGAPGGGYGYTF
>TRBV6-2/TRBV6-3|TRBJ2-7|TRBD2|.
TGTGCCAGCAGTTCCGGACTAGCGGGAGGTGACGAGCAGTACTTC
CASSSGLAGGDEQYF
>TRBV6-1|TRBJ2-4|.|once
TGTGCCAGCAGCACTAGCAGCCAAAACATTCAGTACTTC
CASSTSSQNIQYF
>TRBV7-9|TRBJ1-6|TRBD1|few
TGTGCCAGCAGCTTGGGGGGACAGGGGCATTCACCCCTCCACTTT
CASSLGGQGHSPLHF
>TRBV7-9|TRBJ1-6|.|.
TGTGCCAGCAGCTTAGAGACAGCCTCACCCCTCCACTTT
CASSLETASPLHF
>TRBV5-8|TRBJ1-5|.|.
TGTGCCAGCAGCTTGGGCATCTTGGGCAATCAGCCCCAGCATTTT
CASSLGILGNQPQHF
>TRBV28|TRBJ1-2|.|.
TGTGCCAGCAGTGTCCCCCGGATGAGGGATGGCTACACCTTC
CASSVPRMRDGYTF
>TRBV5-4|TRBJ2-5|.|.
TGTGCCAGCAGCTTGGAATTAGGGGGATTAGAGACCCAGTACTTC
CASSLELGGLETQYF
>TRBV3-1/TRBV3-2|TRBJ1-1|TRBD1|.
TGTGCCAGCAGCCATAGGGAGGCCAGGGGGCTTTCTGAAGCTTTCTTT
CASSHREARGLSEAFF
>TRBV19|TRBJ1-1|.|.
TGTGCCAGTAGCCCCGAGGGGAAGGGTTTGAACACTGAAGCTTTCTTT
CASSPEGKGLNTEAFF
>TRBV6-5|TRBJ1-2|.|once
TGTGCCAGCAGCACCGTACAAGGCTATGGCTACACCTTC
CASSTVQGYGYTF
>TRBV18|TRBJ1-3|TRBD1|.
TGTGCCAGCTCAACCAACAGGGGCTCTGGAAACACCATATATTTT
CASSTNRGSGNTIYF
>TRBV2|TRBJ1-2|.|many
TGTGCCAGCAGTGAAGCGTTCTCCTACCTCCCCTTC
CASSEAFSYLPF
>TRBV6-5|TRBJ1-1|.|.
TGTGCCAGCAGTTACTTCGAGGGAATGAACACTGAAGCTTTCTTT
CASSYFEGMNTEAFF
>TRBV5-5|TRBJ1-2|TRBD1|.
TGTGCCAGCAGCTTCGAAGGACAGGGCCCCTATGGCTACACCTTC
CASSFEGQGPYGYTF
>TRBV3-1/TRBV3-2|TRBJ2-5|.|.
TGTGCCAGCAGCCAAGAAGTCGGCACGCGGGAGACCCAGTACTTC
CASSQEVGTRETQYF
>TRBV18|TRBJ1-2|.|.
TGTGCCAGCTCATCCACCGACGTTTACTATGGCTACACCTTC
CASSSTDVYYGYTF
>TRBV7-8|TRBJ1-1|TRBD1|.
TGTGCCAGCAGCGGACAGGGGCTAAACACTGAAGCTTTCTTT
CASSGQGLNTEAFF
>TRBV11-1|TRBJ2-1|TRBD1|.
TGTGCCAGCAGCTTATTTGCGGGACAGGGGGCCCATGAGCAGTTCTTC
CASSLFAGQGAHEQFF
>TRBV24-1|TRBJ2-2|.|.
TGTGCCACCAGTCGCTCTGGTTTCACCGGGGAGCTGTTTTTT
CATSRSGFTGELFF
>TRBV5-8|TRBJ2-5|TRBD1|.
TGTGCCAGCAGCAGGGACAGGGACGAGACCCAGTACTTC
CASSRDRDETQYF
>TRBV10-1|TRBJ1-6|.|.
TGCGCCAGCACCGGAGGGGGGAGTAATTCACCCCTCCACTTT
CASTGGGSNSPLHF
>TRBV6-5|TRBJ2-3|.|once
TGTGCCAGCAGTCTGGAGGGGGGGTTCACAGATACGCAGTATTTT
CASSLEGGFTDTQYF
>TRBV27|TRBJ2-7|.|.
TGTGCCAGCAGTTTATTGACAGGTTACTCCTACGAGCAGTACTTC
CASSLLTGYSYEQYF
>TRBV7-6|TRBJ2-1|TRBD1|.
TGTGCCAGCAGCTTAGCCGGACAGGGGAGGGATGAGCAGTTCTTC
CASSLAGQGRDEQFF